Listed here is a single TCR beta chain. This entry is derived from a study of T cell changes during pregnancy in multiple sclerosis. The data were produced by immunoSEQ multiplex PCR, yet TCRdb's version contains in-frame clones alone and is incomplete. The repertoire holds roughly 40,000 clones, with roughly 92% as singletons. The CDR3 sequence is 14 residues long. Germline V gives CDR1 LNHDA, CDR2 SQIVND (reference sequence). Trimming removed 4 bases from V and 4 bases from J; junction bases left unmatched: 6. Sequenced material: CD4+ T cells from peripheral blood mononuclear cells, taken before pregnancy. V usage is TRBV19 and J usage is TRBJ1-1, with 7 bases identical to TRBD1. This clonotype originated in a female donor with multiple sclerosis, enrolled in a pregnancy study. CDR3 in amino acids: CASSNGQVITEAFF. In DNA form, the CDR3 reads TGTGCCAGTAGTAACGGACAGGTGATCACTGAAGCTTTCTTT.